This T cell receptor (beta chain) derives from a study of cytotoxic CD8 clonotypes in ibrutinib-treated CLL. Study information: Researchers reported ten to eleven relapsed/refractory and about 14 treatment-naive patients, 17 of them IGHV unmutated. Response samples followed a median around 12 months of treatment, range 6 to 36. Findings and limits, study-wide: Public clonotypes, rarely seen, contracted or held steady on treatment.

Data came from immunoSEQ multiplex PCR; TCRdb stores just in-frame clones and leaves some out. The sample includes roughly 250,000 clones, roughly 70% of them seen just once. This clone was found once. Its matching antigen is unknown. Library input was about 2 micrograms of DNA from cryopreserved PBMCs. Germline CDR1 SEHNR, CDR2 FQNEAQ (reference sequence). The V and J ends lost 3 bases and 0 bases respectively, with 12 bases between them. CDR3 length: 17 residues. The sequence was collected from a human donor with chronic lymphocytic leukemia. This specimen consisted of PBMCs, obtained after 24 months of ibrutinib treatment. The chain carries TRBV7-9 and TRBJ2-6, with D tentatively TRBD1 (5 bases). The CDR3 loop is CASSFRQPYSGANVLTF. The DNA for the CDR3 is TGTGCCAGCAGCTTTCGACAGCCTTACTCTGGGGCCAACGTCCTGACTTTC.